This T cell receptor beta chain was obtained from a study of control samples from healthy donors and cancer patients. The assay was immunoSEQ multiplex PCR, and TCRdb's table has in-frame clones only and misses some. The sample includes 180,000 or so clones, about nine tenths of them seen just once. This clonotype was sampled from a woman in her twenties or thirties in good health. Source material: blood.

CDR3 coding DNA: TGCGCCAGCAGCCAAGCTGGGGCCCTGAACACTGAAGCTTTCTTT. Its translation: CASSQAGALNTEAFF. The rearrangement uses TRBV4-1 and TRBJ1-1, with a possible D match to TRBD1 (5 bases). CDR3 length: 15 residues. In germline, CDR1 is MGHRA, CDR2 YSYEKL. Trimming stripped 1 base from V and 0 bases from J, with 9 bases between.